This T cell receptor (beta chain) was profiled in a study of beta chain features in type 1 diabetes. At the level of the study: Patients shared similar age, gender and cell yields with healthy donors. Regarding the study as a whole: In patients and controls equally, PCR might favor templates that are shorter. VDJ junctions from type 1 diabetes patients carried fewer insertions and larger deletions.

For this clone: The antigen is unknown.

The CDR3 loop spans 13 amino acids. Germline values: CDR1 SGHRS, CDR2 YFSETQ. V dropped 5 bases and J dropped 0 bases, with 8 bases sitting between them. Every bit of the isolated RNA underwent reverse transcription, so sequencing read expressed TCRB transcripts. The data were produced by immunoSEQ multiplex PCR, yet TCRdb's version contains in-frame clones alone and is incomplete. The repertoire includes about 160,000 clones, approximately 9.9% of them detected once, and over 2% sits in the top ten. The sequence came from a woman aged 18-29 years in good health. The chain joins TRBV5-1 to TRBJ1-2, with D tentatively TRBD1 (5 bases). The material sequenced was central memory CD4+ T cells from blood. CDR3 sequence: CASRVTANYGYTF. CDR3 nucleotides: TGCGCCAGCAGGGTGACAGCTAACTATGGCTACACCTTC.